The clone carrying this TCR beta chain was seen a single time. This entry belongs to a study of shared T cell receptors in the human thymus. V was trimmed by 8 bases and J by 3 bases, leaving 19 bases between them. The CDR3 runs to 15 residues. The germline V gene encodes CDR1 LNHDA and CDR2 SQIVND (reference sequence). Using immunoSEQ multiplex PCR, the repertoire was profiled, and TCRdb retains in-frame clones only, with some absent. This table has fewer than 700,000 clones, 85% to 90% appearing once. This same sample was also part of a study on human thymus T cells. From that second work: Infants, healthy and Finnish, who were having corrective surgery for congenital heart defects served as donors. Thymus tissue for the work was resected from patients undergoing corrective heart surgery. Apparent skewing of V and J gene usage characterized both thymic and blood repertoires. Related work showed strongly overlapping thymic repertoires across unrelated individuals.

The sequence came from a boy under three years old with a congenital heart defect. The rearrangement uses TRBV19 and TRBJ2-5; tentative D call: TRBD2 (6 bases). Material: thymocytes. CDR3 amino acids: CASQWVASAKETQYF. For the CDR3, the DNA is TGTGCCAGTCAGTGGGTCGCTAGCGCGAAAGAGACCCAGTACTTC. The full variable domain, completed using reference TRBV19 and TRBJ2-5, is DGGITQSPKYLFRKEGQNVTLSCEQNLNHDAMYWYRQDPGQGLRLIYYSQIVNDFQKGDIAEGYSVSREKKESFPLTVTSAQKNPTAFYLCASQWVASAKETQYFGPGTRLLVL.